This is a list of T cell receptor beta chains from one sample in a study of shared clonotypes between healthy human individuals. Measured with immunoSEQ multiplex PCR; TCRdb has only the in-frame clones, and not every one. The table includes more than 2 million clones, roughly 96% detected once. Specimen: naive CD4+ T cells sorted from blood. The source is a young man in good health. CDR3s include the opening cysteine and the closing phenylalanine or tryptophan. Each record gives: V gene, D gene, clone size, J gene, CDR3 protein, CDR3 DNA. D genes are given only for firm matches. Where a row states a size, it is once, few, many or the class of an expanded clone; other rows omit it.

>TRBV30|TRBD1|once|TRBJ2-1
CAWTRDSPNNEQFF
TGTGCCTGGACCCGGGACAGCCCAAACAATGAGCAGTTCTTC
>TRBV6-8|TRBD2|-|TRBJ2-7
CASTPGEGGVRREQYF
TGTGCCAGCACTCCCGGGGAGGGAGGGGTAAGAAGGGAGCAGTACTTC
>TRBV30|-|once|TRBJ1-2
CAWERTSDYGYTF
TGTGCCTGGGAAAGGACGTCTGACTATGGCTACACCTTC
>TRBV19|-|-|TRBJ1-6
CASSPSRVDSPLHF
TGTGCCAGTAGTCCGTCCAGGGTAGATTCACCCCTCCACTTT
>TRBV9|-|-|TRBJ2-2
CASSVAGSYTGELFF
TGTGCCAGCAGCGTAGCTGGTAGTTACACCGGGGAGCTGTTTTTT
>TRBV10-1|TRBD2|-|TRBJ2-3
CASSERGTTDTQYF
TGCGCCAGCAGCGAGCGGGGGACCACAGATACGCAGTATTTT
>TRBV4-3|TRBD2|once|TRBJ2-1
CASSQDLAGVHNEQFF
TGCGCCAGCAGCCAAGATCTAGCGGGAGTCCACAATGAGCAGTTCTTC
>TRBV11-3|-|-|TRBJ2-3
CASSLDGDPLDTQYF
TGTGCCAGCAGCTTAGATGGCGACCCCCTAGATACGCAGTATTTT
>TRBV28|-|-|TRBJ1-6
CASLGLGSPLHF
TGTGCCAGCTTGGGGCTAGGTTCACCCCTCCACTTT
>TRBV11-2|-|once|TRBJ1-1
CASSVSGDPNTEAFF
TGTGCCAGCAGTGTCTCAGGGGATCCGAACACTGAAGCTTTCTTT
>TRBV27|TRBD2|-|TRBJ2-7
CASSRPGLADNEQYF
TGTGCCAGCAGTCGACCGGGACTAGCGGATAACGAGCAGTACTTC
>TRBV11-2|-|-|TRBJ2-7
CASSRWSEQYF
TGTGCCAGCAGCCGATGGAGCGAGCAGTACTTC
>TRBV15|-|-|TRBJ1-1
CATSRGPKLMNTEAFF
TGTGCCACCAGCAGAGGGCCAAAACTTATGAACACTGAAGCTTTCTTT
>TRBV9|TRBD2|-|TRBJ2-1
CASSPAGGGAGYNEQFF
TGTGCCAGCAGCCCCGCGGGCGGGGGGGCCGGCTACAATGAGCAGTTCTTC
>TRBV5-1|-|once|TRBJ2-5
CASSSDANGGETQYF
TGCGCCAGCAGCTCGGACGCGAACGGGGGAGAGACCCAGTACTTC
>TRBV28|TRBD1|-|TRBJ2-7
CASSFLDRGHNEQYF
TGTGCCAGCAGTTTCTTAGACAGGGGGCATAACGAGCAGTACTTC
>TRBV30|-|-|TRBJ1-5
CAWRVGPNQPQHF
TGTGCCTGGAGGGTCGGTCCCAATCAGCCCCAGCATTTT
>TRBV9|-|-|TRBJ1-1
CASSLDGDNTEAFF
TGTGCCAGCAGCTTAGATGGGGATAACACTGAAGCTTTCTTT
>TRBV18|-|-|TRBJ1-5
CASSPSGLDSNQPQHF
TGTGCCAGCTCACCATCGGGGCTCGATAGCAATCAGCCCCAGCATTTT
>TRBV27|TRBD1|-|TRBJ2-7
CASSEVQGGAYEQYF
TGTGCCAGCAGTGAAGTACAGGGGGGCGCCTACGAGCAGTACTTC
>TRBV6-5|TRBD1|-|TRBJ1-6
CASSYLGQGTYSPLHF
TGTGCCAGCAGTTACTTGGGACAGGGAACCTATTCACCCCTCCACTTT
>TRBV18|-|-|TRBJ2-1
CASSPPTRVDEQFF
TGTGCCAGCTCACCACCGACTAGAGTCGATGAGCAGTTCTTC
>TRBV10-3|-|-|TRBJ2-6
CAISDNTLANVLTF
TGTGCCATCAGTGACAATACTTTGGCCAACGTCCTGACTTTC
>TRBV10-3|-|-|TRBJ2-5
CAISQSWTIGRETQYF
TGTGCCATCAGTCAATCCTGGACTATCGGGCGCGAGACCCAGTACTTC
>TRBV13|-|once|TRBJ1-2
CASSTGVGYGYTF
TGTGCCAGCAGCACGGGCGTCGGCTATGGCTACACCTTC
>TRBV5-4|-|-|TRBJ1-6
CASSFGRMNSPLHF
TGTGCCAGCAGCTTCGGCAGAATGAATTCACCCCTCCACTTT
>TRBV7-3|TRBD2|-|TRBJ2-5
CASSQQGAGAETQYF
TGTGCCAGCAGCCAGCAGGGAGCGGGAGCAGAGACCCAGTACTTC
>TRBV7-8|TRBD1|-|TRBJ1-6
CASSLAQTGNSPLHF
TGTGCCAGCAGCTTAGCCCAGACAGGGAATTCACCCCTCCACTTT
>TRBV6-1|TRBD1|-|TRBJ1-1
CASSDPGQGLTEAFF
TGTGCCAGCAGCGATCCGGGACAGGGACTCACTGAAGCTTTCTTT
>TRBV10-2|-|-|TRBJ2-7
CASSERGWGNSYEQYF
TGCGCCAGCAGTGAGAGAGGGTGGGGGAACTCCTACGAGCAGTACTTC
>TRBV7-9|-|-|TRBJ2-1
CASSPGGSSYNEQFF
TGTGCCAGCAGCCCGGGCGGTAGCTCCTACAATGAGCAGTTCTTC
>TRBV7-8|-|-|TRBJ1-5
CASSLNWPNQPQHF
TGTGCCAGCAGCTTAAACTGGCCGAATCAGCCCCAGCATTTT
>TRBV2|-|-|TRBJ1-5
CASSSNEHQPQHF
TGTGCCAGCAGCTCTAATGAGCATCAGCCCCAGCATTTT
>TRBV5-5|-|-|TRBJ2-2
CASSLAKVRLTGELFF
TGTGCCAGCAGCTTGGCCAAAGTGCGGTTGACCGGGGAGCTGTTTTTT
>TRBV5-1|-|-|TRBJ2-3
CASQEGRGASTDTQYF
TGCGCCAGCCAGGAGGGCAGGGGCGCTAGCACAGATACGCAGTATTTT
>TRBV5-4|TRBD2|-|TRBJ2-1
CASSDKRLAIGVGREQFF
TGTGCCAGCAGCGACAAGAGACTAGCGATAGGGGTAGGGCGTGAGCAGTTCTTC
>TRBV11-3|-|-|TRBJ2-3
CASSSRQDTQYF
TGTGCCAGCAGCTCTCGACAGGATACGCAGTATTTT
>TRBV7-2|-|-|TRBJ1-2
CASSLEARGYTF
TGTGCCAGCAGCTTAGAGGCGAGGGGCTACACCTTC
>TRBV28|TRBD1|few|TRBJ2-7
CASSRTGTGREQYF
TGTGCCAGCAGTCGGACCGGGACAGGTCGCGAGCAGTACTTC
>TRBV19|-|-|TRBJ1-1
CATGGPLRAEAFF
TGTGCCACTGGCGGGCCCCTCAGGGCTGAAGCTTTCTTT
>TRBV4-3|TRBD2|-|TRBJ2-7
CASPGLAGAVAYEQYF
TGCGCCAGCCCGGGACTAGCGGGGGCCGTAGCCTACGAGCAGTACTTC
>TRBV19|-|-|TRBJ1-4
CASRKTGTPNEKLFF
TGTGCCAGTAGGAAGACCGGGACCCCAAATGAAAAACTGTTTTTT
>TRBV6-6|TRBD1|-|TRBJ2-1
CASSHRGGYNEQFF
TGTGCCAGCAGTCACAGGGGCGGATACAATGAGCAGTTCTTC
>TRBV30|-|-|TRBJ2-7
CAWRLQGREQYF
TGTGCCTGGAGACTACAGGGACGCGAGCAGTACTTC
>TRBV5-1|-|-|TRBJ2-3
CASSSIQEGTDTQYF
TGCGCCAGCAGCTCAATACAGGAGGGCACAGATACGCAGTATTTT
>TRBV9|-|-|TRBJ2-7
CASSVAHAESYEQYF
TGTGCCAGCAGCGTAGCTCACGCTGAGTCCTACGAGCAGTACTTC
>TRBV18|TRBD1|-|TRBJ1-6
CASSPGQANSPLHF
TGTGCCAGCTCACCCGGACAGGCTAATTCACCCCTCCACTTT
>TRBV10-3|-|-|TRBJ1-3
CASRDSSGNTIYF
TGTGCCTCCCGAGACAGCTCTGGAAACACCATATATTTT
>TRBV10-3|TRBD2|-|TRBJ2-1
CAISEPTSGGAFEQFF
TGTGCCATCAGTGAGCCCACTAGCGGGGGGGCTTTCGAGCAGTTCTTC
>TRBV30|-|-|TRBJ2-2
CASGGTSNTGELFF
TGTGCCTCCGGGGGAACTTCGAACACCGGGGAGCTGTTTTTT